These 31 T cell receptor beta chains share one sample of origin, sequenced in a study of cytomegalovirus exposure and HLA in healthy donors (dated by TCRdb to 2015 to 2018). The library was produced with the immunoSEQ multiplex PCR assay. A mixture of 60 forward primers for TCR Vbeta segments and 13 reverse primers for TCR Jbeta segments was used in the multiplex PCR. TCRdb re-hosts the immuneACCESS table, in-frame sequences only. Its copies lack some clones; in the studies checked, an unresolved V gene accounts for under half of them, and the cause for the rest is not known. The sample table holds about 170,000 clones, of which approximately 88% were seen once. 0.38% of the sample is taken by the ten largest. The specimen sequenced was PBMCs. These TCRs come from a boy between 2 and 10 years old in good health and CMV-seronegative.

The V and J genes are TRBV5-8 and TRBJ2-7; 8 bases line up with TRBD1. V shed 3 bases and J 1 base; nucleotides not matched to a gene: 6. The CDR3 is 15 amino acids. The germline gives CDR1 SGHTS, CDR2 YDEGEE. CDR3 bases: TGTGCCAGCAGCTCAGGGGGCCTCGGGTCCTACGAGCAGTACTTC. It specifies CASSSGGLGSYEQYF. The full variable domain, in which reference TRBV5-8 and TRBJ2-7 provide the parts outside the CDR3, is EAGVTQSPTHLIKTRGQQATLRCSPISGHTSVYWYQQALGLGLQFLLWYDEGEERNRGNFPPRFSGRQFPNYSSELNVNALELEDSALYLCASSSGGLGSYEQYFGPGTRLTVT.

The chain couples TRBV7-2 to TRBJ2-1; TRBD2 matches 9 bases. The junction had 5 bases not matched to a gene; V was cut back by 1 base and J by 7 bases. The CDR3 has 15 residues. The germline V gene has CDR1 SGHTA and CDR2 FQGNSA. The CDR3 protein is CASSLVAGGPNEQFF. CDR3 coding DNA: TGTGCCAGCAGCTTAGTCGCGGGAGGGCCAAATGAGCAGTTCTTC.

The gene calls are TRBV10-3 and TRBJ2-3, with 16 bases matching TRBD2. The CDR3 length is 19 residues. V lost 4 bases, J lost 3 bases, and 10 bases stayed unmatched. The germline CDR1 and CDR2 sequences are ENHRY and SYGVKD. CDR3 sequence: CAISVPGLAGGPETDTQYF. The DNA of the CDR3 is TGTGCCATCAGTGTACCGGGACTAGCGGGAGGGCCAGAAACAGATACGCAGTATTTT.

The CDR3 sequence is CAISESVTRVETQYF. As DNA, the CDR3 is TGTGCCATCAGTGAGTCGGTTACTAGGGTAGAGACCCAGTACTTC. The chain has TRBV10-3 and TRBJ2-5; the D gene is possibly TRBD2 (5 bases). The CDR3 length is 15 residues. Germline V gives CDR1 ENHRY, CDR2 SYGVKD. The V end was cut by 0 bases, the J end by 4 bases, with 12 bases between.

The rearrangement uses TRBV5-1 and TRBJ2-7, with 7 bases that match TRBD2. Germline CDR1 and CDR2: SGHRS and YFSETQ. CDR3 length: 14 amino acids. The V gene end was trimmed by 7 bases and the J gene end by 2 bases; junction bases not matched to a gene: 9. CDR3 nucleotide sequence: TGCGCCAGCGGTCAGGTGGCGGGAGCCTACGAGCAGTACTTC. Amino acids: CASGQVAGAYEQYF. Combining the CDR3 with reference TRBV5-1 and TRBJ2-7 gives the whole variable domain KAGVTQTPRYLIKTRGQQVTLSCSPISGHRSVSWYQQTPGQGLQFLFEYFSETQRNKGNFPGRFSGRQFSNSRSEMNVSTLELGDSALYLCASGQVAGAYEQYFGPGTRLTVT.

DNA of the CDR3: TGTGCCAGCAGCGGAAATCCGGGACTAGCGGGTTACAATGAGCAGTTCTTC. Its protein product is CASSGNPGLAGYNEQFF. The V gene is TRBV9, the J gene TRBJ2-1; 12 nucleotides match TRBD2. From germline, CDR1 is SGDLS and CDR2 YYNGEE. V trimming: 3 bases; J trimming: 4 bases; junction bases outside the gene matches: 8. The CDR3 extends over 17 amino acids.

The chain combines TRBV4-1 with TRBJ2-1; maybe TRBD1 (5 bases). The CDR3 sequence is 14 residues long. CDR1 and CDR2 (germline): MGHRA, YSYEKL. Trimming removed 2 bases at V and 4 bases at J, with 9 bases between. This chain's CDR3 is CASSQSRGYNEQFF. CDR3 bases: TGCGCCAGCAGCCAATCTAGGGGTTACAATGAGCAGTTCTTC.

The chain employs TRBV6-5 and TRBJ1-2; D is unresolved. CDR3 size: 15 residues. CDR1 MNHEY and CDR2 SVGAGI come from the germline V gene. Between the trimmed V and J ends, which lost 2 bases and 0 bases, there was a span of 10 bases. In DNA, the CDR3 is TGTGCCAGCAGTTACCGTGACACCCCTAACTATGGCTACACCTTC. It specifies CASSYRDTPNYGYTF.

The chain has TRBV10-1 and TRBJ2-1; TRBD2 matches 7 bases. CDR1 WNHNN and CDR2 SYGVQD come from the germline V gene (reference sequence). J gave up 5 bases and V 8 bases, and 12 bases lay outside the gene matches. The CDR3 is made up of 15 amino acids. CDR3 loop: CASYNPLAVHNEQFF. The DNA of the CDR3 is TGCGCCAGCTACAACCCTCTAGCGGTACACAATGAGCAGTTCTTC.

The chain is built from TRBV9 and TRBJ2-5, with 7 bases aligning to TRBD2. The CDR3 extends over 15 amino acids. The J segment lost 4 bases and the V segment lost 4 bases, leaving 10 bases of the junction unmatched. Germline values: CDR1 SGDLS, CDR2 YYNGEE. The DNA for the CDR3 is TGTGCCAGCAGCCCCAGGACTAGTCTCGGAGAGACCCAGTACTTC. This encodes CASSPRTSLGETQYF.

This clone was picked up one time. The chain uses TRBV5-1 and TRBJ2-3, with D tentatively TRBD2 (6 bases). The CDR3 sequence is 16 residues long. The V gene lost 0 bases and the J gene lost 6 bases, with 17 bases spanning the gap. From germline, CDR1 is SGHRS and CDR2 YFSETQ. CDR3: CASSLDGGIGTDTQYF. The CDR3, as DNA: TGCGCCAGCAGCTTGGATGGAGGGATAGGAACGGATACGCAGTATTTT.

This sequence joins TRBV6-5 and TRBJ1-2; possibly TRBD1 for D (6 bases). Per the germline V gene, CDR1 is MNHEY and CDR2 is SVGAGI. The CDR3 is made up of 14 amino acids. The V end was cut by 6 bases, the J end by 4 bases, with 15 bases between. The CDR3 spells CASRYAGEGYGYTF. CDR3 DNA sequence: TGTGCCAGCAGATATGCAGGGGAGGGCTATGGCTACACCTTC.

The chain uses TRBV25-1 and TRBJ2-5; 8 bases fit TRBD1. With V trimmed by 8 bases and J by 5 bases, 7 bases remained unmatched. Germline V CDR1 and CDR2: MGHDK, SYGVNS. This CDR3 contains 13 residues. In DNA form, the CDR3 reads TGTGCCAGCGGAACGGACAGGGAGGAGACCCAGTACTTC. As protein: CASGTDREETQYF. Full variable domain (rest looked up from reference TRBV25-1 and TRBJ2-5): EADIYQTPRYLVIGTGKKITLECSQTMGHDKMYWYQQDPGMELHLIHYSYGVNSTEKGDLSSESTVSRIRTEHFPLTLESARPSHTSQYLCASGTDREETQYFGPGTRLLVL.

In DNA form, the CDR3 reads TGTGCCAGCAGGGGCCCATTCGGGAAGTTCGCCGGGGAGCTGTTTTTT. It codes for CASRGPFGKFAGELFF. This chain joins TRBV2 and TRBJ2-2; a weak D match, TRBD2 (5 bases). Trimming cost V 6 bases and J 6 bases, with 20 bases left between them. The germline gives CDR1 SNHLY, CDR2 FYNNEI. CDR3 length: 16 amino acids.

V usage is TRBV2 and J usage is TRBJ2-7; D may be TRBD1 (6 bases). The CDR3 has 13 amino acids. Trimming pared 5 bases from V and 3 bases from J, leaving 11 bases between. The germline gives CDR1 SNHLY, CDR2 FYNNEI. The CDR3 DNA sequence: TGTGCCAGCAGTTCGGACAGATACTACGAGCAGTACTTC. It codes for CASSSDRYYEQYF.

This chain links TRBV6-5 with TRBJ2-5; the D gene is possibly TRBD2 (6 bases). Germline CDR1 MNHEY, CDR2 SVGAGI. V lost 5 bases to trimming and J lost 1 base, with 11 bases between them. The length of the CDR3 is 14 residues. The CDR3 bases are TGTGCCAGCAGTACGGGGAGGCTCCAAGAGACCCAGTACTTC. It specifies CASSTGRLQETQYF.

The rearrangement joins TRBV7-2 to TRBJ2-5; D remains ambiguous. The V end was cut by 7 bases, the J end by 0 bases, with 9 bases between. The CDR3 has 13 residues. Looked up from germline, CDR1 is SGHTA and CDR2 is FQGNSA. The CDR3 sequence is CASNLGYQETQYF. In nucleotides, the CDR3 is TGTGCCAGCAACCTGGGCTACCAAGAGACCCAGTACTTC.

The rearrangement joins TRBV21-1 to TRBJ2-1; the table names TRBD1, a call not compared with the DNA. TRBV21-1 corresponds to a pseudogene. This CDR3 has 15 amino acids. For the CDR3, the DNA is TGTGCCAGCAGCAGACCCGGGACAGGGGGCAATGAGCAGTTCTTC. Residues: CASSRPGTGGNEQFF.

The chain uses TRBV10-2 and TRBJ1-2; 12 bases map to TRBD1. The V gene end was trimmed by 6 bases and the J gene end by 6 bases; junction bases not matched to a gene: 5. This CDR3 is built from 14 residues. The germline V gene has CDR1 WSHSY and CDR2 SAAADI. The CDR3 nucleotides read TGCGCCAGCAGCCCCGGGACAGGGGGCGATGGCTACACCTTC. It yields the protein CASSPGTGGDGYTF.

CDR3 region: CASARGQAYEQYF. CDR3 nucleotides: TGTGCCAGCGCCCGTGGACAGGCCTACGAGCAGTACTTC. The V gene is TRBV6-5, the J gene TRBJ2-7, with TRBD1 matching over 7 bases. The CDR3 is 13 amino acids. J was trimmed by 2 bases and V by 8 bases; bases with no gene match: 6. Germline CDR1 MNHEY, CDR2 SVGAGI.

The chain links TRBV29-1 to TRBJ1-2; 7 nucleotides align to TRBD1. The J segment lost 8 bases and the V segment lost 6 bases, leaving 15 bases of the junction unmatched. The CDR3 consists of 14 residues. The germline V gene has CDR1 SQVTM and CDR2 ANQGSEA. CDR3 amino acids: CSVDRVDIVGGYTF. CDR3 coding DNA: TGCAGCGTCGACAGGGTTGATATCGTGGGAGGCTACACCTTC.

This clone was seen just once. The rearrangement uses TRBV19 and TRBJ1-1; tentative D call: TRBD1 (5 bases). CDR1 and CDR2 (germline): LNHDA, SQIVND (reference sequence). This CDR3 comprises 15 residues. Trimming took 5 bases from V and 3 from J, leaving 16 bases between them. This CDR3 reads CASSLQDLGYTEAFF. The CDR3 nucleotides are TGTGCCAGTAGTCTACAGGATCTAGGGTACACTGAAGCTTTCTTT.

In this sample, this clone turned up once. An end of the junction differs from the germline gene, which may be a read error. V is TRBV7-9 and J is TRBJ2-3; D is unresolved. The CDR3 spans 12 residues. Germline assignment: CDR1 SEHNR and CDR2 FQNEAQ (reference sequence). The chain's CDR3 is CSSSLGRDTQYF. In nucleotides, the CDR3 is TGTTCCAGCAGCTTAGGCAGGGATACGCAGTATTTT.

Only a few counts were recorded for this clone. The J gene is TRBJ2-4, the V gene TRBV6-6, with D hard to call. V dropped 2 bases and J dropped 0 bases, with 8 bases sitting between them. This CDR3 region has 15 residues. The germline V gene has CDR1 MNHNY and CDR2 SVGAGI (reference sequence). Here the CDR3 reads CASSYNSLAKNIQYF. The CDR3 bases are TGTGCCAGCAGTTACAACAGTTTAGCCAAAAACATTCAGTACTTC.

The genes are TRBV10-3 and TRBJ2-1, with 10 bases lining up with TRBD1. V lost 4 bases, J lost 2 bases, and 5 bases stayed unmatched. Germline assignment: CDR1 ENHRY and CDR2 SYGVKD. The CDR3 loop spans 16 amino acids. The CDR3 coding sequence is TGTGCCATCAGTGGACGCGGACAGGGGGCCTACAATGAGCAGTTCTTC. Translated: CAISGRGQGAYNEQFF.

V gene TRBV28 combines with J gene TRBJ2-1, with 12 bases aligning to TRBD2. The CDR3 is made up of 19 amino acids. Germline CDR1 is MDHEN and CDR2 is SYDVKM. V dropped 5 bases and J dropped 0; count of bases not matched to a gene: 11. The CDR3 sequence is CASSTTSGRHPLSYNEQFF. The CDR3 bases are TGTGCCAGCAGTACGACTAGCGGGAGACACCCGCTCTCCTACAATGAGCAGTTCTTC.

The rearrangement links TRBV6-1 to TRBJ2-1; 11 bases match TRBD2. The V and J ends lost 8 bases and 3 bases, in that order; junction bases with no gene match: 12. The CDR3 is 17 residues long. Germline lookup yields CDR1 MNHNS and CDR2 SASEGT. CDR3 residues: CASRGFIAGGNYNEQFF. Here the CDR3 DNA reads TGTGCCAGCCGTGGTTTTATAGCGGGGGGGAACTACAATGAGCAGTTCTTC.

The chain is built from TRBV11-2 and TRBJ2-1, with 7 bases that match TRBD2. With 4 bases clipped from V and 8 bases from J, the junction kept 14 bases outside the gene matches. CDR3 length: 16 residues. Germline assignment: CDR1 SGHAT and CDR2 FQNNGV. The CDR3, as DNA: TGTGCCAGCAGCTCCCGTCGGGGGAGGGGCTTGTATGAGCAGTTCTTC. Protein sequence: CASSSRRGRGLYEQFF.

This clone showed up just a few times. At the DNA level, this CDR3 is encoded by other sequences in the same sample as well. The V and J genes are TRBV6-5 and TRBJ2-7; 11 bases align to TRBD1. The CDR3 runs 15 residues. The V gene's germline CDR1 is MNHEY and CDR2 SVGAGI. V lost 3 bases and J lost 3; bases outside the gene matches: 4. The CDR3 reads CASSYWTGGSYEQYF. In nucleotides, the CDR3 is TGTGCCAGCAGTTATTGGACAGGGGGCAGCTACGAGCAGTACTTC.

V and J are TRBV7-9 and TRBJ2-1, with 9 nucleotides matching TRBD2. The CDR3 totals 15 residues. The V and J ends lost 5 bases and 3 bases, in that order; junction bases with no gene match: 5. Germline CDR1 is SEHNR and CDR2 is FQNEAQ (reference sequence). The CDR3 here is CASSAATSGYNEQFF. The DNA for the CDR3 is TGTGCCAGCAGCGCGGCGACTAGCGGCTACAATGAGCAGTTCTTC. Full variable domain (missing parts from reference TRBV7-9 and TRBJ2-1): DTGVSQNPRHKITKRGQNVTFRCDPISEHNRLYWYRQTLGQGPEFLTYFQNEAQLEKSRLLSDRFSAERPKGSFSTLEIQRTEQGDSAMYLCASSAATSGYNEQFFGPGTRLTVL.

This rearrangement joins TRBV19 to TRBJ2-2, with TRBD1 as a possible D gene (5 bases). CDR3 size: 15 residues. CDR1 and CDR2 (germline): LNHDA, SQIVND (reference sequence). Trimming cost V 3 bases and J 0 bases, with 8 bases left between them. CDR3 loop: CASSMLQANTGELFF. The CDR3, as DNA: TGTGCCAGTAGTATGTTACAGGCGAACACCGGGGAGCTGTTTTTT.